A selection of T cell receptor beta chains follows, all from one sample in a study of cytomegalovirus exposure and HLA in healthy donors. Libraries were prepared by immunoSEQ multiplex PCR; TCRdb keeps only in-frame clonotypes and omits some of them. The sample consists of 65,000 to 100,000 clones, approximately 93% of them appearing once. Sequenced input: PBMCs. The receptors derive from a woman between 25 and 40 years old in good health and CMV-seronegative. CDR3s include the opening cysteine and the closing phenylalanine or tryptophan. D genes are given only for firm matches. Clone size is not always given. Where it is, it says once, few, many or a class for expanded clones.

j_gene: TRBJ2-1; abundance: NA; d_gene: NA; v_gene: TRBV9; len: 15; CDR3aa: CASSVVESSYNEQFF; CDR3nt: TGTGCCAGCAGCGTAGTTGAGAGCTCCTACAATGAGCAGTTCTTC
j_gene: TRBJ1-1; abundance: NA; d_gene: NA; v_gene: TRBV29-1; len: 13; CDR3aa: CSAQQGWGTEAFF; CDR3nt: TGCAGCGCGCAACAGGGTTGGGGCACTGAAGCTTTCTTT
j_gene: TRBJ1-5; abundance: NA; d_gene: NA; v_gene: TRBV7-2; len: 15; CDR3aa: CASSLAGGNNQPQHF; CDR3nt: TGTGCCAGCAGCTTAGCAGGGGGTAACAATCAGCCCCAGCATTTT
j_gene: TRBJ2-1; abundance: NA; d_gene: TRBD2; v_gene: TRBV7-3; len: 13; CDR3aa: CASSRTSFHEQFF; CDR3nt: TGTGCCAGCAGCCGGACTAGCTTCCATGAGCAGTTCTTC
j_gene: TRBJ2-7; abundance: NA; d_gene: NA; v_gene: TRBV30; len: 16; CDR3aa: CAWSLGHRLSSYEQYF; CDR3nt: TGTGCCTGGAGTCTGGGGCACCGGTTGAGCTCCTACGAGCAGTACTTC
j_gene: TRBJ2-1; abundance: once; d_gene: TRBD2; v_gene: TRBV5-4; len: 17; CDR3aa: CASSDGTSGRAVDEQFF; CDR3nt: TGTGCCAGCAGCGACGGGACTAGCGGGAGGGCCGTGGATGAGCAGTTCTTC
j_gene: TRBJ1-2; abundance: NA; d_gene: TRBD1; v_gene: TRBV6-5; len: 15; CDR3aa: CASSGDSRLNYGYTF; CDR3nt: TGTGCCAGCAGTGGGGACAGCCGACTTAACTATGGCTACACCTTC
j_gene: TRBJ1-2; abundance: NA; d_gene: NA; v_gene: TRBV28; len: 13; CDR3aa: CASTFPRDPGYTF; CDR3nt: TGTGCCAGCACCTTCCCCAGGGATCCTGGCTACACCTTC
j_gene: TRBJ1-1; abundance: NA; d_gene: NA; v_gene: TRBV30; len: 13; CDR3aa: CAWRTALNTEAFF; CDR3nt: TGTGCCTGGAGGACAGCACTCAACACTGAAGCTTTCTTT
j_gene: TRBJ2-5; abundance: once; d_gene: TRBD2; v_gene: TRBV9; len: 17; CDR3aa: CASSVEPGLAGRETQYF; CDR3nt: TGTGCCAGCAGCGTAGAACCGGGACTAGCGGGAAGAGAGACCCAGTACTTC
j_gene: TRBJ1-1; abundance: NA; d_gene: TRBD1; v_gene: TRBV2; len: 15; CDR3aa: CASSVVRGQGSEAFF; CDR3nt: TGTGCCAGCAGTGTAGTACGGGGACAGGGCTCTGAAGCTTTCTTT
j_gene: TRBJ2-1; abundance: NA; d_gene: TRBD1; v_gene: TRBV27; len: 12; CDR3aa: CASSIQGGEQFF; CDR3nt: TGTGCCAGCAGTATACAGGGGGGTGAGCAGTTCTTC
j_gene: TRBJ2-3; abundance: NA; d_gene: NA; v_gene: TRBV19; len: 15; CDR3aa: CASKSGSSSTDTQYF; CDR3nt: TGTGCCAGTAAATCCGGGAGTAGTTCCACAGATACGCAGTATTTT
j_gene: TRBJ2-1; abundance: NA; d_gene: TRBD2; v_gene: TRBV4-2; len: 16; CDR3aa: CASSPNLAGVVDEQFF; CDR3nt: TGTGCCAGCAGCCCGAACCTAGCGGGAGTTGTTGATGAGCAGTTCTTC
j_gene: TRBJ1-4; abundance: NA; d_gene: NA; v_gene: TRBV5-1; len: 15; CDR3aa: CASSLGRQSNEKLFF; CDR3nt: TGCGCCAGCAGCTTGGGCCGACAGAGTAATGAAAAACTGTTTTTT
j_gene: TRBJ2-1; abundance: NA; d_gene: TRBD1; v_gene: TRBV9; len: 15; CDR3aa: CASSVRQGADNEQFF; CDR3nt: TGTGCCAGCAGCGTAAGACAGGGGGCGGACAATGAGCAGTTCTTC
j_gene: TRBJ2-1; abundance: NA; d_gene: NA; v_gene: TRBV9; len: 12; CDR3aa: CASSDLGSEQFF; CDR3nt: TGTGCCAGCAGCGACCTAGGTTCAGAGCAGTTCTTC
j_gene: TRBJ2-3; abundance: NA; d_gene: TRBD2; v_gene: TRBV18; len: 16; CDR3aa: CASSPGTTGLVDTQYF; CDR3nt: TGTGCCAGCTCACCCGGGACAACGGGACTAGTGGATACGCAGTATTTT
j_gene: TRBJ1-5; abundance: NA; d_gene: NA; v_gene: TRBV5-4; len: 16; CDR3aa: CASSIYQGLGNQPQHF; CDR3nt: TGTGCCAGCAGCATATATCAGGGATTGGGCAATCAGCCCCAGCATTTT
j_gene: TRBJ2-3; abundance: NA; d_gene: TRBD1; v_gene: TRBV27; len: 16; CDR3aa: CASSHGTGAVPDTQYF; CDR3nt: TGTGCCAGCAGTCACGGGACAGGGGCTGTCCCAGATACGCAGTATTTT
j_gene: TRBJ1-2; abundance: NA; d_gene: NA; v_gene: TRBV5-1; len: 14; CDR3aa: CASTDLQGTYGYTF; CDR3nt: TGCGCCAGCACCGACCTACAGGGAACATATGGCTACACCTTC
j_gene: TRBJ1-1; abundance: NA; d_gene: TRBD1; v_gene: TRBV30; len: 16; CDR3aa: CAWTRDRGWGNTEAFF; CDR3nt: TGTGCCTGGACTAGGGACAGGGGGTGGGGGAACACTGAAGCTTTCTTT
j_gene: TRBJ1-2; abundance: once; d_gene: NA; v_gene: TRBV6-5; len: 15; CDR3aa: CASSYTRGANYGYTF; CDR3nt: TGTGCCAGCAGTTACACCCGGGGGGCCAACTATGGCTACACCTTC
j_gene: TRBJ2-6; abundance: NA; d_gene: NA; v_gene: TRBV6-4; len: 18; CDR3aa: CASSDSWGSGTGANVLTF; CDR3nt: TGTGCCAGCAGTGACTCATGGGGCAGTGGGACTGGGGCCAACGTCCTGACTTTC
j_gene: TRBJ1-1; abundance: NA; d_gene: NA; v_gene: TRBV6-5; len: 11; CDR3aa: CASNRATEAFF; CDR3nt: TGTGCCAGCAACAGGGCCACTGAAGCTTTCTTT
j_gene: TRBJ1-4; abundance: NA; d_gene: TRBD1; v_gene: TRBV6-1; len: 14; CDR3aa: CASSEGTGYEKLFF; CDR3nt: TGTGCCAGCAGTGAAGGGACAGGGTATGAAAAACTGTTTTTT
j_gene: TRBJ2-1; abundance: NA; d_gene: TRBD2; v_gene: TRBV19; len: 15; CDR3aa: CASSILAGAANEQFF; CDR3nt: TGTGCCAGTAGTATACTAGCGGGGGCTGCGAATGAGCAGTTCTTC
j_gene: TRBJ2-3; abundance: NA; d_gene: TRBD2; v_gene: TRBV5-1; len: 18; CDR3aa: CASSLFGRTSGLTDTQYF; CDR3nt: TGCGCCAGCAGCTTGTTCGGTAGGACTAGCGGCCTCACAGATACGCAGTATTTT
j_gene: TRBJ2-7; abundance: NA; d_gene: TRBD1; v_gene: TRBV2; len: 12; CDR3aa: CASRDSLAEQYF; CDR3nt: TGTGCCAGCCGGGACAGCTTAGCCGAGCAGTACTTC
j_gene: TRBJ2-7; abundance: NA; d_gene: TRBD1; v_gene: TRBV7-9; len: 14; CDR3aa: CASRSTGTGGEQYF; CDR3nt: TGTGCCAGCAGGTCTACCGGGACAGGGGGCGAGCAGTACTTC
j_gene: TRBJ2-5; abundance: once; d_gene: TRBD1; v_gene: TRBV28; len: 15; CDR3aa: CATEGAGASQETQYF; CDR3nt: TGTGCCACCGAGGGGGCAGGGGCATCCCAAGAGACCCAGTACTTC
j_gene: TRBJ1-1; abundance: NA; d_gene: NA; v_gene: TRBV6-5; len: 13; CDR3aa: CASSYSRGTEAFF; CDR3nt: TGTGCCAGCAGTTACTCTCGGGGCACTGAAGCTTTCTTT
j_gene: TRBJ2-5; abundance: NA; d_gene: NA; v_gene: TRBV23-1; len: 16; CDR3aa: CASSAEGGLSGETQYF; CDR3nt: TGCGCCAGCAGTGCGGAGGGAGGTTTGTCGGGAGAGACCCAGTACTTC
j_gene: TRBJ2-7; abundance: NA; d_gene: NA; v_gene: TRBV28; len: 15; CDR3aa: CASTLRSTGTYEQYF; CDR3nt: TGTGCCTCTACTTTACGCTCAACAGGGACCTACGAGCAGTACTTC
j_gene: TRBJ2-1; abundance: NA; d_gene: NA; v_gene: TRBV25-1; len: 15; CDR3aa: CASSEEHPSYNEQFF; CDR3nt: TGTGCCAGCAGTGAAGAACACCCCTCCTACAATGAGCAGTTCTTC
j_gene: TRBJ1-2; abundance: NA; d_gene: TRBD1; v_gene: TRBV7-6; len: 17; CDR3aa: CASSLDEYRTGDYGYTF; CDR3nt: TGTGCCAGCAGCTTAGACGAATATCGGACAGGGGACTATGGCTACACCTTC
j_gene: TRBJ2-1; abundance: once; d_gene: TRBD2; v_gene: TRBV5-4; len: 18; CDR3aa: CASSPSTAGLAGFDEQFF; CDR3nt: TGTGCCAGCAGCCCGTCTACCGCGGGACTAGCGGGGTTCGATGAGCAGTTCTTC
j_gene: TRBJ2-2; abundance: NA; d_gene: TRBD2; v_gene: TRBV7-2; len: 15; CDR3aa: CASSFSGVVTGELFF; CDR3nt: TGTGCCAGCAGCTTTAGCGGGGTAGTCACCGGGGAGCTGTTTTTT
j_gene: TRBJ2-4; abundance: NA; d_gene: TRBD1; v_gene: TRBV7-3; len: 16; CDR3aa: CASSLGGQGGGNIQYF; CDR3nt: TGTGCCAGCAGCTTAGGGGGACAGGGAGGTGGAAACATTCAGTACTTC
j_gene: TRBJ1-5; abundance: NA; d_gene: TRBD1; v_gene: TRBV30; len: 15; CDR3aa: CAWSGKGGANQPQHF; CDR3nt: TGTGCCTGGAGTGGAAAAGGGGGCGCGAATCAGCCCCAGCATTTT
j_gene: TRBJ2-3; abundance: NA; d_gene: TRBD2; v_gene: TRBV19; len: 19; CDR3aa: CASSISGTSGGARTDTQYF; CDR3nt: TGTGCCAGTAGTATTTCCGGGACTAGCGGGGGGGCGCGAACAGATACGCAGTATTTT
j_gene: TRBJ1-2; abundance: NA; d_gene: TRBD1; v_gene: TRBV27; len: 14; CDR3aa: CASSETGGDYGYTF; CDR3nt: TGTGCCAGCAGCGAGACAGGGGGCGACTATGGCTACACCTTC
j_gene: TRBJ1-3; abundance: NA; d_gene: NA; v_gene: TRBV9; len: 20; CDR3aa: CASSARLGLDNFNSGNTIYF; CDR3nt: TGTGCCAGCAGCGCCCGGTTAGGTTTGGACAACTTCAACTCTGGAAACACCATATATTTT
j_gene: TRBJ1-1; abundance: NA; d_gene: NA; v_gene: TRBV12-1; len: 14; CDR3aa: CASSRWADGTEAFF; CDR3nt: NA
j_gene: TRBJ2-1; abundance: once; d_gene: TRBD2; v_gene: TRBV30; len: 13; CDR3aa: CAARTSGSGEQFF; CDR3nt: TGTGCCGCGCGAACTAGCGGGAGTGGTGAGCAGTTCTTC
j_gene: TRBJ1-2; abundance: NA; d_gene: TRBD1; v_gene: TRBV7-2; len: 16; CDR3aa: CASSPSTGTGGDGYTF; CDR3nt: TGTGCCAGCAGCCCGAGTACCGGGACAGGGGGCGATGGCTACACCTTC